The clone carrying this T cell receptor (beta chain) came up a few times. Its antigen is not identified. An end of the junction differs from the germline gene, which may be a read error. Looked up from germline, CDR1 is SGHRS and CDR2 is YFSETQ. The CDR3 is 16 residues long. The data were taken from a study of Graves' ophthalmopathy and Graves' hyperthyroidism. General study findings and limits: Ophthalmopathy progression cases were predicted by the model with 55% to 71% sensitivity and 72.22% specificity.

The TCR beta CDR3 regions underwent amplification from RNA transcripts. RT-PCR with HTBI primers came first, then second-round multiplex PCR. TCRdb ran MiXCR on the multiplex PCR reads and lists one entry per CDR3 protein. The repertoire holds about 740,000 distinct CDR3 sequences, with 40% as singletons. A diagnosis was made from clinical symptoms together with serum thyroxine, TRAb, thyroid ultrasound and orbital computed tomography. The authors isolated PBMCs from around 9.8 ml of fresh peripheral blood. The clonotype was recovered from an adult man with Graves' ophthalmopathy. V gene TRBV5-1 combines with J gene TRBJ2-5, with D possibly matching TRBD1 (6 bases). Sequencing used peripheral blood. CDR3: CASSARMRGYQETQYF. The CDR3 nucleotides read TGTGCCAGCAGCGCTAGAATGAGGGGGTACCAAGAGACCCAGTACTTC.